The 25 T cell receptor beta chains below come from one sample, sequenced in a study of cytomegalovirus exposure and HLA in healthy donors. With 60 Vbeta and 13 Jbeta primers, the PCR was carried out. The table came from immunoSEQ multiplex PCR; TCRdb's copy has only in-frame clones and leaves some out. The table records about 180,000 clones, about 72% of them present only once. Sequencing was performed on PBMCs. The receptors come from a human donor in good health.

The V gene is TRBV5-6, the J gene TRBJ2-7; 12 positions match TRBD1. Trimming removed 5 bases from V and 6 bases from J; junction bases left unmatched: 9. The length of the CDR3 is 15 residues. Germline V gene data show CDR1 as SGHDT and CDR2 as YYEEEE. Here the CDR3 reads CASSTLGTGGCEQYF. The CDR3 DNA sequence: TGTGCCAGCAGTACACTTGGGACAGGGGGCTGCGAGCAGTACTTC.

The rearrangement links TRBV7-2 to TRBJ2-7; D perhaps matches TRBD2 (6 bases). V lost 4 bases and J lost 6, with 13 bases in between. The germline CDR1 and CDR2 sequences are SGHTA and FQGNSA. This CDR3 comprises 13 residues. The CDR3 DNA reads as TGTGCCAGCAGCTCTCTGTTGGGGGGCGAGCAGTACTTC. It specifies CASSSLLGGEQYF.

The rearrangement joins TRBV6-5 to TRBJ1-6; D remains ambiguous. From germline, CDR1 is MNHEY and CDR2 SVGAGI. The CDR3 extends over 15 amino acids. V lost 5 bases to trimming and J lost 2 bases, with 10 bases between them. CDR3 bases: TGTGCCAGCAGTCCTACGATCCCCTATAATTCACCCCTCCACTTT. It codes for CASSPTIPYNSPLHF.

The gene calls are TRBV7-9 and TRBJ2-1; TRBD2 aligns across 9 bases. Germline assignment: CDR1 SEHNR and CDR2 FQNEAQ (reference sequence). The CDR3 loop spans 14 amino acids. The V gene end was trimmed by 8 bases and the J gene end by 9 bases; junction bases not matched to a gene: 11. The CDR3 spells CASSETSGIGEQFF. Here the CDR3 DNA reads TGTGCCAGCTCGGAGACTAGCGGAATCGGTGAGCAGTTCTTC.

V is TRBV7-3 and J is TRBJ1-6; 7 nucleotides line up with TRBD1. The V segment lost 5 bases and the J segment 10 bases; nucleotides outside the gene matches: 8. The V gene's germline CDR1 is SGHTA and CDR2 FQGTGA. The CDR3 covers 14 residues. CDR3 protein: CASSIQGQYSPLHF. The CDR3 DNA sequence: TGTGCCAGCAGCATACAGGGGCAGTACTCACCCCTCCACTTT.

This sequence joins TRBV4-2 and TRBJ1-6; 7 bases match TRBD1. Germline CDR1 and CDR2: LGHNA and YNFKEQ. V was clipped by 1 base and J by 10 bases; unmatched bases: 7. The CDR3 covers 15 residues. The CDR3 sequence: CASSQGNRGHSPLHF. The CDR3 DNA sequence: TGTGCCAGCAGCCAAGGGAACAGGGGTCACTCACCCCTCCACTTT.

V gene TRBV29-1 combines with J gene TRBJ1-1; 8 positions agree with TRBD1. V lost 5 bases, J lost 1 base, and 6 bases stayed unmatched. Germline V gene lookup returns CDR1 SQVTM and CDR2 ANQGSEA. The CDR3 totals 14 residues. CDR3 sequence: CSVSQGAQNTEAFF. In DNA, the CDR3 is TGCAGCGTTTCCCAGGGGGCGCAGAACACTGAAGCTTTCTTT. Together with reference TRBV29-1 and TRBJ1-1, the CDR3 gives the full variable domain: SAVISQKPSRDICQRGTSLTIQCQVDSQVTMMFWYRQQPGQSLTLIATANQGSEATYESGFVIDKFPISRPNLTFSTLTVSNMSPEDSSIYLCSVSQGAQNTEAFFGQGTRLTVV.

CDR3 sequence: CASSGGTGLTEAFF. CDR3 coding DNA: TGCGCCAGCAGCGGCGGGACAGGGCTGACTGAAGCTTTCTTT. The chain uses TRBV5-1 and TRBJ1-1; 9 bases map to TRBD1. Germline V gives CDR1 SGHRS, CDR2 YFSETQ. V gave up 4 bases and J gave up 5 bases; unmatched junction bases: 6. There are 14 residues in the CDR3.

Turning to this clone: Other DNA sequences within the sample encode an identical CDR3. CDR3 region: CASSLVGGDYEQYF. In DNA, the CDR3 is TGTGCCAGCAGCTTGGTGGGGGGTGACTACGAGCAGTACTTC. The chain links TRBV5-6 to TRBJ2-7; D perhaps matches TRBD2 (6 bases). Germline CDR1 reads SGHDT; CDR2 reads YYEEEE. V lost 0 bases and J 3 bases, leaving 10 bases between the germline ends. The CDR3 has 14 amino acids.

CDR3 coding DNA: TGTGCCAGCAGCCTTACCGGGACTAGCGGCTACGAGCAGTACTTC. Translating gives CASSLTGTSGYEQYF. The chain joins TRBV6-5 to TRBJ2-7; 11 positions agree with TRBD2. This CDR3 comprises 15 residues. V shed 6 bases, J shed 3 bases, and the junction held 7 bases outside the gene matches. Germline V gene sequence: CDR1 MNHEY, CDR2 SVGAGI.

The J gene is TRBJ1-1, the V gene TRBV15; D is undetermined. Trimming cost V 0 bases and J 11 bases, with 7 bases left between them. Germline CDR1 reads LNHNV; CDR2 reads YYDKDF (reference sequence). The CDR3 consists of 11 residues. DNA for the CDR3: TGTGCCACCAGCAGAGATTCGAGGGCTTTCTTT. Translation gives CATSRDSRAFF.

The chain carries TRBV5-1 and TRBJ2-7, with 7 nucleotides matching TRBD1. Looked up from germline, CDR1 is SGHRS and CDR2 is YFSETQ. V trimming: 4 bases; J trimming: 0 bases; junction bases outside the gene matches: 19. This CDR3 is 19 amino acids long. Written as DNA, the CDR3 is TGCGCCAGCAGCCCAGACCGGGACAGAACATTTCCGAGCTCCTACGAGCAGTACTTC. This codes for CASSPDRDRTFPSSYEQYF.

CDR3 in DNA: TGTGCCACCAGCAGAGATGAAGGGGGATCCTACAATGAGCAGTTCTTC. Amino acid sequence: CATSRDEGGSYNEQFF. V and J are TRBV15 and TRBJ2-1; D is possibly TRBD1 (6 bases). Germline loops: CDR1 LNHNV, CDR2 YYDKDF (reference sequence). The germline V and J ends were trimmed by 0 bases and 1 base, with 10 bases remaining between them. The length of the CDR3 is 16 residues.

V gene TRBV6-6 combines with J gene TRBJ1-2, with D possibly matching TRBD1 (6 bases). Germline CDR1 reads MNHNY; CDR2 reads SVGAGI (reference sequence). V was cut by 5 bases and J by 0 bases, with 13 bases left in between. This CDR3 has 15 amino acids. Here the CDR3 reads CASSQRQEANYGYTF. The CDR3 DNA sequence: TGTGCCAGCAGTCAACGACAGGAAGCTAACTATGGCTACACCTTC.

This chain links TRBV7-2 with TRBJ2-1; D uncertain. Trimming stripped 6 bases from V and 0 bases from J, with 9 bases between. The CDR3 runs 14 residues. Germline-derived CDR1 and CDR2 are SGHTA and FQGNSA. The CDR3 is CASSKQSSYNEQFF. CDR3 nucleotides: TGTGCCAGCAGTAAACAGAGCTCCTACAATGAGCAGTTCTTC.

The count of this clone is one. The J gene is TRBJ1-5, the V gene TRBV7-2, with D perhaps TRBD1 (5 bases). Germline lookup yields CDR1 SGHTA and CDR2 FQGNSA. Trimming removed 5 bases at V and 0 bases at J, with 11 bases between. The CDR3 extends over 15 amino acids. In nucleotides, the CDR3 is TGTGCCAGCAGCCCGACAGCTCATAGCAATCAGCCCCAGCATTTT. Translating it yields CASSPTAHSNQPQHF.

This chain uses TRBV7-5 with TRBJ1-3; the tabulated D call, TRBD1, remains unverified against the DNA. TRBV7-5 is shown as a pseudogene. CDR3 length: 16 amino acids. The CDR3 region has the DNA TGTGCCAGTCCTCCGGGACAGGGGCCCTCTGGAAACACCATATATTTT. This sequence encodes CASPPGQGPSGNTIYF.

The chain combines TRBV5-1 with TRBJ2-7; D may be TRBD1 (7 bases). The CDR3 is 14 amino acids. V gave up 0 bases and J gave up 5 bases, with 12 bases separating them. CDR1 is SGHRS, CDR2 YFSETQ, per germline. CDR3 sequence reads: CASSLGQGGHEQYF. Here the CDR3 DNA reads TGCGCCAGCAGCTTGGGACAGGGAGGCCACGAGCAGTACTTC.

This clone turned up a few times. This sequence joins TRBV4-2 and TRBJ2-5; D perhaps matches TRBD2 (6 bases). The CDR3 totals 15 residues. From germline, CDR1 is LGHNA and CDR2 YNFKEQ. V was pared by 0 bases and J by 2 bases, with 10 bases between. In DNA, the CDR3 is TGTGCCAGCAGCCAAGATTGGGGGGAGCAAGAGACCCAGTACTTC. Translated: CASSQDWGEQETQYF.

This chain uses TRBV5-1 with TRBJ1-4, with TRBD1 matching 12 bases. V lost 1 base and J lost 8; bases outside the gene matches: 3. The germline V gene has CDR1 SGHRS and CDR2 YFSETQ. The CDR3 covers 15 residues. CDR3 residues: CASSLLGTGGEKLFF. For the CDR3, the DNA is TGCGCCAGCAGCTTGTTGGGGACAGGGGGCGAAAAACTGTTTTTT.

The V and J genes are TRBV19 and TRBJ2-1; 8 bases are shared with TRBD2. This CDR3 contains 17 residues. Germline V gene lookup returns CDR1 LNHDA and CDR2 SQIVND (reference sequence). The J segment lost 7 bases and the V segment lost 3 bases, leaving 14 bases of the junction unmatched. CDR3: CASSISLVRGGPNEQFF. The CDR3 DNA reads as TGTGCCAGTAGTATTTCCCTTGTTCGCGGGGGGCCGAATGAGCAGTTCTTC.

The gene calls are TRBV29-1 and TRBJ1-1; the D gene is possibly TRBD1 (6 bases). Germline CDR1 is SQVTM and CDR2 is ANQGSEA. The CDR3 length is 14 residues. V dropped 5 bases and J dropped 0 bases, with 13 bases sitting between them. The CDR3 loop is CSVKQGLMNTEAFF. For the CDR3, the DNA is TGCAGCGTTAAACAGGGCCTTATGAACACTGAAGCTTTCTTT.

The rearrangement links TRBV11-2 to TRBJ2-7; a weak D match, TRBD2 (5 bases). The CDR3 spans 15 residues. Deletions cut 0 bases from V and 2 bases from J, with 11 bases between. Germline lookup yields CDR1 SGHAT and CDR2 FQNNGV. CDR3 loop: CASSLDPGNPYEQYF. The DNA of the CDR3 is TGTGCCAGCAGCTTAGATCCCGGGAACCCCTACGAGCAGTACTTC.

This chain uses TRBV30 with TRBJ2-7, with a weak D call TRBD2 (6 bases). The CDR3 totals 16 residues. The V and J ends lost 2 bases and 5 bases respectively, with 22 bases between them. Germline CDR1 is GTSNPN and CDR2 is SVGIG (reference sequence). CDR3 region: CAWSLGLGGWLDEQYF. The CDR3 DNA follows: TGTGCCTGGAGTTTAGGCTTGGGGGGTTGGCTTGACGAGCAGTACTTC.

V and J are TRBV5-4 and TRBJ2-7; weak D call: TRBD1 (5 bases). This CDR3 contains 15 residues. Trimming shortened V by 1 base and J by 7 bases, and 18 bases separated the two germline ends. CDR1 and CDR2 (germline): SGHNT, YYREEE (reference sequence). The CDR3 nucleotides are TGTGCCAGCAGCTTGTTCAACCAGGGTGCAGGGGAGCAGTACTTC. Amino acid sequence: CASSLFNQGAGEQYF.